This TCR beta chain was sequenced for a study of blood T cell repertoires in COVID-19. Looking at the study overall: PBMCs, B-cell-depleted T cells, or T cells provided the cDNA or gDNA that made up the material.

CDR3 size: 13 residues. The J segment lost 12 bases and the V segment lost 2 bases, leaving 4 bases of the junction unmatched. CDR1 and CDR2 from the germline V gene are SGHTA and FQGNSA. Cohorts were based on clinical histories the participants reported. Only in-frame clones appear in the TCRdb table, and some are missing; sequencing was by immunoSEQ multiplex PCR. The sample contains fewer than 250,000 clones, 85% to 90% of which appear only once. The V gene is TRBV7-2, the J gene TRBJ2-1, with 10 bases aligning to TRBD2. The sequence derives from a man aged 25-40 years who had been exposed to COVID-19. Sequences were obtained from PBMCs or T cells enriched from blood (not recorded which). The CDR3 reads CASSLFERGGQFF. Here the CDR3 DNA reads TGTGCCAGCAGCTTATTTGAGCGGGGGGGGCAGTTCTTC. Supplemented by reference TRBV7-2 and TRBJ2-1, the full variable domain reads GAGVSQSPSNKVTEKGKDVELRCDPISGHTALYWYRQSLGQGLEFLIYFQGNSAPDKSGLPSDRFSAERTGGSVSTLTIQRTQQEDSAVYLCASSLFERGGQFFGPGTRLTVL.